These T cell receptor beta chains were read from a single sample in a study of blood T cell repertoires in COVID-19. This table comes from immunoSEQ multiplex PCR, and its TCRdb copy is limited to in-frame clones, with some not included. The table records 180,000 or so clones, almost 85% of them present only once. Input material: peripheral blood. Receptors originate from a man in his forties who had recovered from COVID-19. The CDR3 runs from the conserved cysteine through the conserved F or W. A D gene is named only where the DNA matches it firmly. The size of a clone is reported for some rows only, either as once, few or many, or as a class for expanded clones.

clone_size j_call v_call d_call cdr3_nt cdr3_aa
- TRBJ1-2 TRBV10-3 TRBD1 TGTGCCATCAGTGGGCGCCAGGGGGAAGGCTACACCTTC CAISGRQGEGYTF
- TRBJ2-1 TRBV9 TRBD1 TGTGCCAGCAGCTCCTCGGGACAGGGGGCAAAGGAGCAGTTCTTC CASSSSGQGAKEQFF
- TRBJ1-1 TRBV4-3 - TGCGCCAGCAGCCAAGAAAACAGAAAAACCGAAGCTTTCTTT CASSQENRKTEAFF
once TRBJ2-1 TRBV30 TRBD2 TGTGCCTGGAGACCACTGGCGGGAGGAAATGAGCAGTTCTTC CAWRPLAGGNEQFF
- TRBJ2-4 TRBV4-3 - TGCGCCAGCAGCCAAGTCCTAGGGGCGTCGGGCAAAAACATTCAGTACTTC CASSQVLGASGKNIQYF
- TRBJ1-2 TRBV9 TRBD1 TGTGCCAGCAGCGTAGAGGGGACAGGGGGAAGATATGGCTACACCTTC CASSVEGTGGRYGYTF
- TRBJ2-5 TRBV6-2/TRBV6-3 TRBD2 TGTGCCAGCAGTCCGACTAGCGGGGGGGCTCGGGAGACCCAGTACTTC CASSPTSGGARETQYF
- TRBJ1-4 TRBV4-1 TRBD1 TGCGCCAGCAGCCAACTGGGACAGGGCCCCACTAATGAAAAACTGTTTTTT CASSQLGQGPTNEKLFF
- TRBJ2-5 TRBV12-1 - TGTGCCAGCAGCATCCGACTAGCGGAAGAGACCCAGTACTTC CASSIRLAEETQYF
- TRBJ2-2 TRBV11-2 TRBD1 TGTGCCAGCACGAGACAGGGGAGTGTCACCGGGGAGCTGTTTTTT CASTRQGSVTGELFF
few TRBJ2-7 TRBV7-2 TRBD2 TGTGCCAGCAGCTTCGACGGGACTAGCGGGTACGAGCAGTACTTC CASSFDGTSGYEQYF
- TRBJ2-3 TRBV4-3 - TGCGCCAGCAGCCAGGGACTGGGCACAGATACGCAGTATTTT CASSQGLGTDTQYF
- TRBJ2-1 TRBV19 TRBD2 TGTGCCAGTAGTATGGGGCGACTAGCGGCTACAACCCCCTACAATGAGCAGTTCTTC CASSMGRLAATTPYNEQFF
- TRBJ2-1 TRBV6-2/TRBV6-3 TRBD2 TGTGCCAGCAGTTACGGGTCGGGGGGGATCGACAATGAGCAGTTCTTC CASSYGSGGIDNEQFF
- TRBJ2-7 TRBV7-6 TRBD1 TGTGCCAGCAGCCATCCCGGGACAGGGGAACGCGAGCAGTACTTC CASSHPGTGEREQYF
- TRBJ2-1 TRBV2 TRBD1 TGTGCCAGCAGTGCCTTCTCCGGGACAGTTTTCAATGAGCAGTTCTTC CASSAFSGTVFNEQFF
- TRBJ2-7 TRBV14 TRBD2 TGTGCCAGCAGCCAAGAATTCGGGCGCGGGGGAGACGAGCAGTACTTC CASSQEFGRGGDEQYF
many TRBJ1-2 TRBV13 TRBD1 TGTGCCAGCAGCTGGTCGACAGGGGGCTACACCTTC CASSWSTGGYTF
- TRBJ1-6 TRBV7-2 - TGTGCCAGCAGCTTAGACCAGGGGTTCGTTAGTTCACCCCTCCACTTT CASSLDQGFVSSPLHF
- TRBJ2-3 TRBV9 - TGTGCCAGCAGCGTAGAGCCAAGCACAGATACGCAGTATTTT CASSVEPSTDTQYF
- TRBJ2-5 TRBV9 TRBD2 TGTGCCAGCAGCGGGACTAGCGGGGGGGCGGAGACCCAGTACTTC CASSGTSGGAETQYF
few TRBJ2-5 TRBV21-1 - TGTGCCAGCAGCACCGGGACAAAAGAGACCCAGTACTTC CASSTGTKETQYF
- TRBJ2-3 TRBV9 TRBD2 TGTGCCAGCAGCGTAGATGAGAGCGGGAGATTTGATACGCAGTATTTT CASSVDESGRFDTQYF
- TRBJ1-2 TRBV3-1/TRBV3-2 - TGTGCCAGCAGCTCGGGACTCGATGGCTACACCTTC CASSSGLDGYTF
- TRBJ2-7 TRBV4-3 TRBD1 TGCGCCAGCAGCCCAGACAGGGCGAGCTCCTACGAGCAGTACTTC CASSPDRASSYEQYF
- TRBJ2-7 TRBV19 TRBD1 TGTGCCAGTAGTCCGTCCGGGAGGACAGGGGGCTCTCACGAGCAGTACTTC CASSPSGRTGGSHEQYF
- TRBJ2-3 TRBV7-9 TRBD2 TGTGCCAGCAGCTCCGTCCTCCCGACGGGGGGGACAGATACGCAGTATTTT CASSSVLPTGGTDTQYF
- TRBJ2-1 TRBV19 TRBD1 TGTGCCAGCAACAGGGGGACTGCTTACAATGAGCAGTTCTTC CASNRGTAYNEQFF
few TRBJ2-7 TRBV7-9 TRBD2 TGTGCCAGCAGCTTAGACGGGAGGCGAGTATACGAGCAGTACTTC CASSLDGRRVYEQYF
- TRBJ2-1 TRBV19 TRBD1 TGTGCCAGTACCCCGGGACAGGCGTTCGGTGAGCAGTTCTTC CASTPGQAFGEQFF
- TRBJ2-1 TRBV29-1 TRBD1 TGCAGCTCTCCCGATTACAGGGGGTTCAATGAGCAGTTCTTC CSSPDYRGFNEQFF
- TRBJ2-7 TRBV7-2 - TGTGCCAGCAGCCCCCGGGCCGGAGGGGGCCCCTACGAGCAGTACTTC CASSPRAGGGPYEQYF
- TRBJ1-5 TRBV6-5 - TGTGCCAGCAGGGTGGGACTTTCGAATCAGCCCCAGCATTTT CASRVGLSNQPQHF
few TRBJ2-1 TRBV9 TRBD2 TGTGCCAGCAGCGTAGGTGGGACTAGCGTTGAGCAGTTCTTC CASSVGGTSVEQFF
- TRBJ2-3 TRBV24-1 - TGTGCCACCAGTGAGGGGGGAGATACGCAGTATTTT CATSEGGDTQYF
many TRBJ1-2 TRBV5-6 - TGTGCCAGCAGCTATGGACTCGAGATCTATGGCTACACCTTC CASSYGLEIYGYTF
once TRBJ2-3 TRBV6-4 TRBD2 TGTGCCAGCAGCACTAGCGGAAGCACAGATACGCAGTATTTT CASSTSGSTDTQYF
- TRBJ2-1 TRBV5-4 - TGTGCCAGCAGCTCCCTCGGGGGCAATGAGCAGTTCTTC CASSSLGGNEQFF
- TRBJ2-3 TRBV24-1 - TGTGCCACCAGTGATGACTTTTCTACGCAGTATTTT CATSDDFSTQYF
- TRBJ1-3 TRBV7-8 - TGTGCCAGCAGCTTTACGCCCCCGGACACCATATATTTT CASSFTPPDTIYF
once TRBJ2-3 TRBV3-1/TRBV3-2 - TGTGCCAGCAGCCAGAGGGTCCTCGGGGGAACCGCAGATACGCAGTATTTT CASSQRVLGGTADTQYF